The 2 T cell receptor beta chains below come from one sample, sequenced in a study of OX40 agonist ivuxolimab in advanced cancers. Using immunoSEQ multiplex PCR, the repertoire was profiled, and TCRdb retains in-frame clones only, with some absent. The table shows roughly 70,000 clones, with around 90% occurring only once. The sample was CD4+ or CD8+ T cells sorted from blood, taken in a trial of the OX40 agonist ivuxolimab. These receptor sequences come from an adult with an advanced solid tumor such as melanoma, head and neck, liver or kidney cancer.

The chain couples TRBV9 to TRBJ2-2; 7 nucleotides match TRBD2. Germline loops: CDR1 SGDLS, CDR2 YYNGEE. The CDR3 has 19 residues. The V segment lost 3 bases and the J segment 3 bases; nucleotides outside the gene matches: 17. CDR3 region: CASSAPPLAGDWDTGELFF. In DNA, the CDR3 is TGTGCCAGCAGCGCACCCCCATTGGCGGGAGATTGGGACACCGGGGAGCTGTTTTTT.

A word on this clone: This is likely an artifact of a read error, given a far larger clone one base away. V usage is TRBV9 and J usage is TRBJ1-1; D gene ambiguous. V gave up 3 bases and J gave up 1 base, with 7 bases separating them. This CDR3 is built from 13 residues. Germline V gives CDR1 SGDLS, CDR2 YYNGEE. In DNA form, the CDR3 reads TGTGCCAGCAGCGAAGGAGGGAACACTGAAGCTTTCTTT. Its translation is CASSEGGNTEAFF.